This TCR beta chain is drawn from a study of T-cell reconstitution after alpha-beta-depleted transplantation in children. This clonotype was counted ten times or more. Its specificity is not known. Unique molecular identifiers featured in how the TCRbeta library was prepared. Via MiXCR, TCRdb re-called the PCR reads, giving one row per CDR3 protein. The sample includes some 200,000 distinct CDR3 sequences, approximately 7% of them seen just once. With V trimmed by 4 bases and J by 0 bases, 9 bases remained unmatched. Per germline, CDR1 SGHTS and CDR2 YDEGEE. The CDR3 is made up of 17 amino acids. Study-level points and caveats: Diversity of TCRbeta at day 60 was high in some patients, arising from surviving recipient T cells and thymic progenitors. After transplant, at about two months, alpha-beta T cells were reportedly derived from several hundred expanded graft clones. Newly produced T cells mostly accounted for T-cell counts and diversity one year post-transplant.

Sample: PBMCs, taken before TCRalphabeta/CD19-depleted stem cell transplant. V gene TRBV5-8 combines with J gene TRBJ2-1; 8 bases map to TRBD1. The sequence was collected from a boy aged 2 to 9 with acute lymphoblastic leukemia, due to receive a stem cell transplant. The CDR3 protein is CASSAHDRGLSYNEQFF. CDR3 nucleotide sequence: TGTGCCAGCAGCGCCCATGACAGGGGTCTCTCCTACAATGAGCAGTTCTTC.